The clone carrying this TCR beta chain was detected ten times or more. This record belongs to a study of glioma-infiltrating T cells. The iRepertoire nested amplicon-rescue multiplex PCR amplified TCR alpha and beta CDR3s from RNA. TCRdb ran MiXCR on the multiplex PCR reads and lists one entry per CDR3 protein. The table has around 350,000 distinct CDR3 sequences, 35% to 45% seen once. CDR1 and CDR2 (germline): MNHEY, SMNVEV (reference sequence). V trimming: 4 bases; J trimming: 3 bases; junction bases outside the gene matches: 1. The length of the CDR3 is 13 residues. The sequence was obtained from a human donor with low-grade glioma or glioblastoma, undergoing nonglioma brain surgery, or in good health (not recorded which). The sample consisted of glioma tissue, nonneoplastic brain tissue, or PBMCs (not recorded which). The chain combines TRBV27 with TRBJ1-2; TRBD1 matches 8 bases. Here the CDR3 reads CASSWTGHYGYTF. The CDR3 DNA is TGTGCCAGCAGTTGGACAGGGCACTATGGCTACACCTTC.